This T cell receptor (beta chain) stems from a study of cytomegalovirus exposure and HLA in healthy donors. This clone was detected ten times or more. The target antigen is unknown. Overall study results and limits: Accurate HLA-A and HLA-B prediction from TCR beta sequences was reported for most subjects.

Trimming removed 7 bases from V and 2 bases from J; junction bases left unmatched: 8. The CDR3 sequence is 14 residues long. CDR1 and CDR2 from the germline V gene are MNHNY and SVGAGI (reference sequence). The PCR employed 60 Vbeta primers together with 13 Jbeta primers. Method: immunoSEQ multiplex PCR; TCRdb's copy keeps in-frame clones and lacks some. Among more than 140,000 clones, around 75% were seen once, and the ten largest hold 2.5% to 4%. This clonotype was sampled from a man between 35 and 55 years old in good health and CMV-seronegative. The chain recombines TRBV6-6 with TRBJ2-7; TRBD1 matches 7 bases. The specimen was PBMCs. The DNA of the CDR3 is TGTGCCAGCAATGACAGGGTCTCCCCCTACGAGCAGTACTTC. Protein sequence: CASNDRVSPYEQYF.